Here is one TCR beta chain with its context. No antigen is known for it. The sample originates from a study of CD8 T cells in Susac syndrome. The study's findings and limits: Acknowledgment was made by the study that its TCR sequencing and HLA analysis involved a relatively small number of individuals.

The RNA, roughly 0.5 to 1 ug, was put through reverse transcription using random hexamers. TCRdb independently ran MiXCR on the immunoSEQ multiplex PCR reads; one entry per CDR3 protein. The sample holds about 140,000 distinct CDR3 sequences; approximately 95% are singletons and the top ten take around 0.29%. CDR3 length: 15 amino acids. In germline, CDR1 is SQVTM, CDR2 ANQGSEA. The V and J ends lost 4 bases and 0 bases, in that order; junction bases with no gene match: 8. The TCR comes from a human donor in good health. The chain combines TRBV29-1 with TRBJ2-7, with 8 bases identical to TRBD2. Input material: CD8+ T cells from PBMCs. CDR3 loop: CSVVGAGVPSYEQYF. The DNA for the CDR3 is TGCAGCGTTGTCGGAGCGGGAGTTCCCTCCTACGAGCAGTACTTC.